This entry describes one T cell receptor beta chain. What it binds is not known. Peripheral blood came from all dose cohorts at three timepoints. The data originate from a study of OX40 agonist ivuxolimab in advanced cancers. Study-level findings and limits: The study found among the lowest clonal expansion in partial responders at 0.1-3.0 mg/kg.

Clones were read by immunoSEQ multiplex PCR, and TCRdb kept only the in-frame ones, dropping some. The sample has tens of thousands of clones; around 93% are singletons. The CDR3 loop spans 16 amino acids. Germline CDR1 LNHDA, CDR2 SQIVND (reference sequence). V shed 3 bases and J 1 base; nucleotides not matched to a gene: 6. The rearrangement links TRBV19 to TRBJ1-5; 7 nucleotides match TRBD1. The material was CD4+ or CD8+ T cells sorted from blood, obtained in a trial of the OX40 agonist ivuxolimab. This TCR was recovered from an adult with an advanced solid tumor such as melanoma, head and neck, liver or kidney cancer. CDR3 in DNA: TGTGCCAGTAGTATCATTGCGGGACAGAGCAATCAGCCCCAGCATTTT. Translated, it gives CASSIIAGQSNQPQHF.